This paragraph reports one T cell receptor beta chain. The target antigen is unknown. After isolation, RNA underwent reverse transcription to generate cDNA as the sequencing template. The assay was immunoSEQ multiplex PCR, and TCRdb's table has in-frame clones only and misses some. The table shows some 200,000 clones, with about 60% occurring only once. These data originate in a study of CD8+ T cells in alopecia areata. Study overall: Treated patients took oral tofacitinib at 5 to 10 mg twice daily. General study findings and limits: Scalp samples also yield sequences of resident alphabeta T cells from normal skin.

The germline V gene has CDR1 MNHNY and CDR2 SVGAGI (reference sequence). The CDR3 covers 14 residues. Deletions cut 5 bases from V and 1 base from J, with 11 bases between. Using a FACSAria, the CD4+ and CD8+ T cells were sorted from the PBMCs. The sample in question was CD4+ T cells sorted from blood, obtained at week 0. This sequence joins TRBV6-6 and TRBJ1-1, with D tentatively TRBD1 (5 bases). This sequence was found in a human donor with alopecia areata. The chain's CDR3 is CASSPPGENTEAFF. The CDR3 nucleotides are TGTGCCAGCAGTCCCCCGGGGGAGAACACTGAAGCTTTCTTT.